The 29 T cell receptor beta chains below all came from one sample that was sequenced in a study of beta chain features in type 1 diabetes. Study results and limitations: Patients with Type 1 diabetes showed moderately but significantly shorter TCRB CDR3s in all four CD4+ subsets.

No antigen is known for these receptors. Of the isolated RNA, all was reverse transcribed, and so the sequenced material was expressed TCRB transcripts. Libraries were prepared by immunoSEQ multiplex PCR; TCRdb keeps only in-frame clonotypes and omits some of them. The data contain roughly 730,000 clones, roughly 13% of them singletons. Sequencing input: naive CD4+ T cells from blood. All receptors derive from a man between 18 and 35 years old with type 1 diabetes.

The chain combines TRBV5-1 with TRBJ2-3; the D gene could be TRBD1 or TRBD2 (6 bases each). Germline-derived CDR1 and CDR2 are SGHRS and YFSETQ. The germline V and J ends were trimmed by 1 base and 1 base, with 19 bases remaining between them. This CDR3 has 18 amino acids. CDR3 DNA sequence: TGCGCCAGCAGCTTGCGGGCAGGGGAGGTTCGTGGCACAGATACGCAGTATTTT. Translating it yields CASSLRAGEVRGTDTQYF.

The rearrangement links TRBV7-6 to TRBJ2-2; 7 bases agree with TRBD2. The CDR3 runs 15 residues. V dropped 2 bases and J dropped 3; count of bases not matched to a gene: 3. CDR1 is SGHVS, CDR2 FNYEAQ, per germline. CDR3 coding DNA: TGTGCCAGCAGCTTAAGCGGGGCCTACACCGGGGAGCTGTTTTTT. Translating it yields CASSLSGAYTGELFF.

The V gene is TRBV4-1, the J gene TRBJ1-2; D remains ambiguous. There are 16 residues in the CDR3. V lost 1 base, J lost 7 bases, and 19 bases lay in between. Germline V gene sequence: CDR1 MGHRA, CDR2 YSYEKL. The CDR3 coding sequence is TGCGCCAGCAGCCAAGTCCGGGGTTCGCTTTCGGGTGGCTACACCTTC. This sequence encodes CASSQVRGSLSGGYTF.

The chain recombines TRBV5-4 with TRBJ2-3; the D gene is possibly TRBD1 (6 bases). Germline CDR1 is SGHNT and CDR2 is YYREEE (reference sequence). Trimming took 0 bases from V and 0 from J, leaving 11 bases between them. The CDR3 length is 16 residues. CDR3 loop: CASSLEMDRSTDTQYF. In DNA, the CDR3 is TGTGCCAGCAGCTTGGAGATGGACAGAAGCACAGATACGCAGTATTTT.

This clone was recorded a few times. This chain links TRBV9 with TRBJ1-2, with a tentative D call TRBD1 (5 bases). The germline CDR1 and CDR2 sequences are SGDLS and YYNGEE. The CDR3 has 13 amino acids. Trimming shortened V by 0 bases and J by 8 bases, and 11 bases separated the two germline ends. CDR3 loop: CASSVAAGDGYTF. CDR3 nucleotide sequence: TGTGCCAGCAGCGTAGCTGCGGGGGACGGCTACACCTTC.

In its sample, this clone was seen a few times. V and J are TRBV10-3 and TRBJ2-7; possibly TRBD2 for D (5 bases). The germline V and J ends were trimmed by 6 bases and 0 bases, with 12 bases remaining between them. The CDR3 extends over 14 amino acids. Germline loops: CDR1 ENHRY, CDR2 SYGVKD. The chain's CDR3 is CAIRGADLSYEQYF. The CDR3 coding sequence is TGTGCCATCAGGGGAGCGGACCTCTCCTACGAGCAGTACTTC.

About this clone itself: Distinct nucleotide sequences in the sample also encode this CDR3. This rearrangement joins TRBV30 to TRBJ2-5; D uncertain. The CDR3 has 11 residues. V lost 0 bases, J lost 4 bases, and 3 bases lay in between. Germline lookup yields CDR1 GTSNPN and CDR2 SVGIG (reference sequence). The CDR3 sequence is CAWSVLETQYF. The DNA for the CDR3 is TGTGCCTGGAGTGTACTAGAGACCCAGTACTTC.

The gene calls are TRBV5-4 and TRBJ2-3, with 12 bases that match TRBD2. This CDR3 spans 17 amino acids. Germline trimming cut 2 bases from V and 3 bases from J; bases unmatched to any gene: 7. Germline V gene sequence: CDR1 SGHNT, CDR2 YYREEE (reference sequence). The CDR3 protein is CASSFRLAGASTDTQYF. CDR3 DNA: TGTGCCAGCAGCTTTCGACTAGCGGGGGCCAGTACAGATACGCAGTATTTT.

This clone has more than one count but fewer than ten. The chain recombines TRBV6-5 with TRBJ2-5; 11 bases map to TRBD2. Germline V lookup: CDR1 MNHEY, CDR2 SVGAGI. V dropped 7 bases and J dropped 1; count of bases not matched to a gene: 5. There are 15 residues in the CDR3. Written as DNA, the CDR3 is TGTGCCAGCACCCCGACTAGCGGGGTCCAAGAGACCCAGTACTTC. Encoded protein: CASTPTSGVQETQYF.

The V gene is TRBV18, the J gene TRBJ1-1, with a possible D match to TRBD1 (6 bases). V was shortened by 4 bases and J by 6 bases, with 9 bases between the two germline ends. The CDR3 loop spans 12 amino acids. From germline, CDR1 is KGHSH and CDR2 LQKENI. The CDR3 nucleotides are TGTGCCAGCTCACTCAGGGGCTCTGAAGCTTTCTTT. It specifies CASSLRGSEAFF.

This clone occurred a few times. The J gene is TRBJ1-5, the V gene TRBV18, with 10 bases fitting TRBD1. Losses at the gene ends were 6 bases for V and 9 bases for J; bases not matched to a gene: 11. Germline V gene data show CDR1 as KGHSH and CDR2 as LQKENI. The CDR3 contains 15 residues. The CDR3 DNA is TGTGCCAGCTCGTCCCGGGACAGGGGCGCGTTGCCCCAGCATTTT. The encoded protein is CASSSRDRGALPQHF.

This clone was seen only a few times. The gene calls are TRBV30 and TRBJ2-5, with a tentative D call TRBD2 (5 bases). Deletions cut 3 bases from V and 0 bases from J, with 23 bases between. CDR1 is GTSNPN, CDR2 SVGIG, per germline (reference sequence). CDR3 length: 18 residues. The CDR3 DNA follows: TGTGCCTGGAGCCTACTCTCCGGACTTCAGGTGGACCAAGAGACCCAGTACTTC. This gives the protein CAWSLLSGLQVDQETQYF.

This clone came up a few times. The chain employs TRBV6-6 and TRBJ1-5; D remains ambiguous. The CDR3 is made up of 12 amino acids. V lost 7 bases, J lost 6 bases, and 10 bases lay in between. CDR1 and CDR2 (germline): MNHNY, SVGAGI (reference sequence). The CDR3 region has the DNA TGTGCCAGCACTTCGGTCGGTCAGCCCCAGCATTTT. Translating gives CASTSVGQPQHF.

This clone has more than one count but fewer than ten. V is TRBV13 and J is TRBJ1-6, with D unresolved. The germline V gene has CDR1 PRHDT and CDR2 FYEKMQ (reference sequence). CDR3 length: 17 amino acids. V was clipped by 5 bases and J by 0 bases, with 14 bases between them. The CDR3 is CASSRREGSSYNSPLHF. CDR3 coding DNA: TGTGCCAGCAGCAGAAGGGAAGGGAGCTCCTATAATTCACCCCTCCACTTT.

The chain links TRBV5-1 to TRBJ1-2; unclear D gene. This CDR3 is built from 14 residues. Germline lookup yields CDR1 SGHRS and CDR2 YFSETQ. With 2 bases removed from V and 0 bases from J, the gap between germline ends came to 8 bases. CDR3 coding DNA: TGCGCCAGCAGCTTCCCGGGGTCTAACTATGGCTACACCTTC. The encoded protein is CASSFPGSNYGYTF.

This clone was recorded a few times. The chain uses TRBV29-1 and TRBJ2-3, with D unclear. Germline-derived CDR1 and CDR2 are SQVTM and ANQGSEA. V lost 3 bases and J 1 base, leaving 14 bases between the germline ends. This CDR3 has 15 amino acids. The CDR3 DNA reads TGCAGCGTTGATAGGTTGGGGTTCGGCACAGATACGCAGTATTTT. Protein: CSVDRLGFGTDTQYF.

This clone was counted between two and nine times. DNA of the CDR3: TGTGCCATCAGTCTAAACTCCGGGACAGGGGGCAGTGAGCAGTACTTC. It yields the protein CAISLNSGTGGSEQYF. The V call is TRBV10-3, the J call TRBJ2-7, with 12 bases matching TRBD1. Per the germline V gene, CDR1 is ENHRY and CDR2 is SYGVKD. The CDR3 has 16 amino acids. J lost 7 bases, V lost 5 bases, and 12 bases had no gene match.

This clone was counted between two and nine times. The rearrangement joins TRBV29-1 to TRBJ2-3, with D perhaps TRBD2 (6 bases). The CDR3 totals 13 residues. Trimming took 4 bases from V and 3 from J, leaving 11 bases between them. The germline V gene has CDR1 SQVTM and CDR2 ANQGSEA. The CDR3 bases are TGCAGCGTTGCGAGACTAGTTACAGATACGCAGTATTTT. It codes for CSVARLVTDTQYF.

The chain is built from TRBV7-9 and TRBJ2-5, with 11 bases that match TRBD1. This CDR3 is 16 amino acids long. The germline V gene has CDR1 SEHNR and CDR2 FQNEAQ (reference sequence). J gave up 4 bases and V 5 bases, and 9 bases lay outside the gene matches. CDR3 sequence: CASSTGQGAGSETQYF. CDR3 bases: TGTGCCAGCAGCACCGGACAGGGGGCGGGATCAGAGACCCAGTACTTC.

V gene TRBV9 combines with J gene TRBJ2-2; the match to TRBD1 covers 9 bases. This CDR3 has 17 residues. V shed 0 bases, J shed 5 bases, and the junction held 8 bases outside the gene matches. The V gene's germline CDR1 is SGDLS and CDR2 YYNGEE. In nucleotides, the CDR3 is TGTGCCAGCAGCGTAGCTCCGGGACAGGGAAGGACCGGGGAGCTGTTTTTT. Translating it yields CASSVAPGQGRTGELFF.

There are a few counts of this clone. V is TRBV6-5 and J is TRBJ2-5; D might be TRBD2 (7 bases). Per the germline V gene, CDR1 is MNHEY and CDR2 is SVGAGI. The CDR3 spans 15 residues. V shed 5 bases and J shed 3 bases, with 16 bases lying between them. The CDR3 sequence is CASSNAGATEETQYF. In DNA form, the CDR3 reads TGTGCCAGCAGTAATGCGGGGGCCACTGAAGAGACCCAGTACTTC.

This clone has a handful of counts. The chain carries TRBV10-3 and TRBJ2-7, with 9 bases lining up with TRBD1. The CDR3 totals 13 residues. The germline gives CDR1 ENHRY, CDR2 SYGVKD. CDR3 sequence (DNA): TGTGCGGTTATGGGGACAGGGCTCTACGAGCAGTACTTC. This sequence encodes CAVMGTGLYEQYF.

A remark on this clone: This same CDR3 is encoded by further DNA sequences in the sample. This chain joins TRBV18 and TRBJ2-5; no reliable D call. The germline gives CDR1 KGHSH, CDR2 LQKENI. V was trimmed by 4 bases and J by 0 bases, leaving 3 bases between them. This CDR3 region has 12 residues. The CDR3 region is CASSQDQETQYF. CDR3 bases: TGTGCCAGCTCACAGGACCAAGAGACCCAGTACTTC.

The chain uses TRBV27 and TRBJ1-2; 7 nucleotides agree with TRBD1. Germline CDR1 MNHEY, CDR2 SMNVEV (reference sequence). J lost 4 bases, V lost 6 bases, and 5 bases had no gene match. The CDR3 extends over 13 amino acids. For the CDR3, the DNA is TGTGCCAGCAGCCCCAGGACAGGCTATGGCTACACCTTC. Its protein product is CASSPRTGYGYTF.

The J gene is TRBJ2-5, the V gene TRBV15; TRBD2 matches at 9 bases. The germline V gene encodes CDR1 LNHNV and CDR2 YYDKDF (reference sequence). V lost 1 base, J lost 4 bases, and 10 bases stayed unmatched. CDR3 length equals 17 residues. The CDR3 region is CATSRVGASGVRETQYF. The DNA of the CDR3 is TGTGCCACCAGCAGAGTTGGCGCTAGCGGGGTTCGAGAGACCCAGTACTTC.

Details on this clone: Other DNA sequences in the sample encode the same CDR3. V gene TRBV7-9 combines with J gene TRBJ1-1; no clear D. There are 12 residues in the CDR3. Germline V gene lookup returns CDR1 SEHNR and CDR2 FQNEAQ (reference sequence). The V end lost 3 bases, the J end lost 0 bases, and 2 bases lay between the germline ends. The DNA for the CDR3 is TGTGCCAGCAGCTTGGTGAACACTGAAGCTTTCTTT. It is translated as CASSLVNTEAFF.

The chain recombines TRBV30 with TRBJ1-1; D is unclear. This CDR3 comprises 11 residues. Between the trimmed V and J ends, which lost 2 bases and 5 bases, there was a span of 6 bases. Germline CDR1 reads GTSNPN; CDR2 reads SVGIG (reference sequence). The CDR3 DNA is TGTGCCTGGAGTATACTGACTGAAGCTTTCTTT. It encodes CAWSILTEAFF.

CDR3 region: CASSVPGQGFGGQETQYF. The DNA for the CDR3 is TGTGCCAGCAGCGTACCGGGACAGGGTTTTGGTGGCCAAGAGACCCAGTACTTC. This chain connects TRBV5-4 to TRBJ2-5; 9 bases agree with TRBD1. CDR3 length: 18 amino acids. Germline values: CDR1 SGHNT, CDR2 YYREEE (reference sequence). Unmatched junction bases numbered 14, after V lost 4 bases and J lost 1 base. Using reference TRBV5-4 and TRBJ2-5 for the parts outside the CDR3, the full variable domain is ETGVTQSPTHLIKTRGQQVTLRCSSQSGHNTVSWYQQALGQGPQFIFQYYREEENGRGNFPPRFSGLQFPNYSSELNVNALELDDSALYLCASSVPGQGFGGQETQYFGPGTRLLVL.

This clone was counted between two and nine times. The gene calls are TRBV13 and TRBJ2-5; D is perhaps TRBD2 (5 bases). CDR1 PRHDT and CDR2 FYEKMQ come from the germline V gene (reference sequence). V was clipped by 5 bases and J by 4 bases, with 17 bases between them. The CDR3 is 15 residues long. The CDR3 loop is CASSQSRGSIETQYF. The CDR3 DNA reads TGTGCCAGCAGCCAAAGTAGAGGGAGCATAGAGACCCAGTACTTC.